This TCR beta chain comes out of a study of neurological immune-mediated disorders. For the unsorted libraries, 2 million PBMCs stored at -80 C served as input. The V gene's germline CDR1 is SGHDT and CDR2 YYEEEE. The CDR3 length is 14 residues. Deletions cut 4 bases from V and 1 base from J, with 8 bases between. The sample holds many counts of this clonotype. The cDNA came from 5'RACE, which used 10-nucleotide random UMIs. TCRdb fed the 5' RACE reads into MiXCR, producing one record per CDR3 protein. The sample consists of around 66,000 distinct CDR3 sequences, around 5% of them appearing once. This receptor was taken from a woman in her twenties or thirties with multiple sclerosis. Sequenced: PBMCs. This sequence joins TRBV5-6 and TRBJ2-2; D gene uncertain. The CDR3 coding sequence is TGTGCCAGCAGCCCTGGGGTGAACACCGGGGAGCTGTTTTTT. Translation: CASSPGVNTGELFF.